This is a list of T cell receptor beta chains from one sample in a study of blood T cell repertoires in COVID-19. The method was immunoSEQ multiplex PCR; TCRdb's version includes in-frame clones alone and lacks a portion of them. The sample includes 140,000 to 150,000 clones, roughly 84% of them seen just once. Material for sequencing was PBMCs or T cells enriched from blood (not recorded which). All receptors derive from a woman between 45 and 65 years old who had been exposed to COVID-19. Each CDR3 is given with its conserved first and last residue. D genes are given only for firm matches. Clone size is not always given. Where it is, it says once, few, many or a class for expanded clones.

d_gene: TRBD1
j_gene: TRBJ1-2
abundance: -
v_gene: TRBV12-3/TRBV12-4
CDR3nt: TGTGCCAGCACCCGGGAGGGGGCGGGTGGCTACACCTTC
CDR3aa: CASTREGAGGYTF

d_gene: -
j_gene: TRBJ2-7
abundance: -
v_gene: TRBV19
CDR3nt: TGTGCCAGTAGTCCGGACAGTGCCTACGAGCAGTACTTC
CDR3aa: CASSPDSAYEQYF

d_gene: -
j_gene: TRBJ1-6
abundance: -
v_gene: TRBV25-1
CDR3nt: TGTGCCAGCACTCATTCGTTCGGGGTAGGAGATTCACCCCTCCACTTT
CDR3aa: CASTHSFGVGDSPLHF

d_gene: -
j_gene: TRBJ1-1
abundance: few
v_gene: TRBV29-1
CDR3nt: TGCAGCGTTGTGACAACCTGGGACATGAACACTGAAGCTTTCTTT
CDR3aa: CSVVTTWDMNTEAFF

d_gene: TRBD1
j_gene: TRBJ1-1
abundance: -
v_gene: TRBV12-5
CDR3nt: TGTGCTAGTGGTTTGGTACTAAACAGGGGGCAGGGAGCTGAAGCTTTCTTT
CDR3aa: CASGLVLNRGQGAEAFF

d_gene: -
j_gene: TRBJ1-1
abundance: once
v_gene: TRBV5-1
CDR3nt: TGCGCCAGCCAAGAAAGTGTTCTGCGTAAAGCTTTCTTT
CDR3aa: CASQESVLRKAFF

d_gene: -
j_gene: TRBJ2-2
abundance: -
v_gene: TRBV5-5
CDR3nt: TGTGCCAGCAGCGCCCGACTAGGTAACACCGGGGAGCTGTTTTTT
CDR3aa: CASSARLGNTGELFF

d_gene: -
j_gene: TRBJ2-7
abundance: -
v_gene: TRBV5-1
CDR3nt: TGCGCCAGCGCGGGACAGTCCTCCTGGGAGCAGTACTTC
CDR3aa: CASAGQSSWEQYF

d_gene: TRBD1
j_gene: TRBJ1-2
abundance: once
v_gene: TRBV5-1
CDR3nt: TGCGCCAGCAGCCCCATGACAGGGCGAGGCTATGGCTACACCTTC
CDR3aa: CASSPMTGRGYGYTF

d_gene: -
j_gene: TRBJ1-1
abundance: -
v_gene: TRBV19
CDR3nt: TGTGCCAGTAGTATATCCGGGGATGGGACTGAAGCTTTCTTT
CDR3aa: CASSISGDGTEAFF

d_gene: -
j_gene: TRBJ1-4
abundance: once
v_gene: TRBV6-4
CDR3nt: TGTGCCAGCAGTGAGTTTCACGGGGCTAATGAAAAACTGTTTTTT
CDR3aa: CASSEFHGANEKLFF

d_gene: -
j_gene: TRBJ1-6
abundance: -
v_gene: TRBV5-1
CDR3nt: TGCGCCAGCAGCTTGCTACAGAGCTATAATTCACCCCTCCACTTT
CDR3aa: CASSLLQSYNSPLHF

d_gene: -
j_gene: TRBJ2-2
abundance: -
v_gene: TRBV6-5
CDR3nt: TGTGCCGTAGAGGCGAACACCGGGGAGCTGTTTTTT
CDR3aa: CAVEANTGELFF

d_gene: -
j_gene: TRBJ2-5
abundance: -
v_gene: TRBV7-2
CDR3nt: TGTGCCAGCAGCCTCTCCGGTAACCAAGAGACCCAGTACTTC
CDR3aa: CASSLSGNQETQYF

d_gene: -
j_gene: TRBJ2-1
abundance: -
v_gene: TRBV7-8
CDR3nt: TGTGCCAGCAGCACCCGGGACAAAGGGCAGTTCTTC
CDR3aa: CASSTRDKGQFF

d_gene: -
j_gene: TRBJ2-5
abundance: -
v_gene: TRBV21-1
CDR3nt: TGTGCCAGCAGCACCCGAGAGGACTTGCGGGAGGCCCGGGAGACCCAGTACTTC
CDR3aa: CASSTREDLREARETQYF

d_gene: -
j_gene: TRBJ1-3
abundance: -
v_gene: TRBV25-1
CDR3nt: TGTGCCAGCAGTTCAAGGCGGGGAAACACCATATATTTT
CDR3aa: CASSSRRGNTIYF

d_gene: TRBD1
j_gene: TRBJ1-2
abundance: -
v_gene: TRBV20-1
CDR3nt: TGCAGTGCTAGCCAGGGGGGTGGCTACACCTTC
CDR3aa: CSASQGGGYTF

d_gene: TRBD1
j_gene: TRBJ1-5
abundance: few
v_gene: TRBV18
CDR3nt: TGTGCCAGCTCACCATTACAGGGGGATCAGCCCCAGCATTTT
CDR3aa: CASSPLQGDQPQHF

d_gene: -
j_gene: TRBJ2-1
abundance: -
v_gene: TRBV6-1
CDR3nt: TGTGCCAGCAGTGAGCGGAGCTCCTACAATGAGCAGTTCTTC
CDR3aa: CASSERSSYNEQFF

d_gene: -
j_gene: TRBJ1-2
abundance: -
v_gene: TRBV14
CDR3nt: TGTGCCAGCAGCCAAGTGCCGGAGCGATGGACCTTC
CDR3aa: CASSQVPERWTF

d_gene: -
j_gene: TRBJ1-2
abundance: -
v_gene: TRBV19
CDR3nt: TGTGCCAGTACCGTCGGGGGGGCGGAGGCCTATGGCTACACCTTC
CDR3aa: CASTVGGAEAYGYTF

d_gene: -
j_gene: TRBJ2-1
abundance: few
v_gene: TRBV19
CDR3nt: TGTGCCAGTAGTATTCAGCCCAGGGATCGCTCCTACAATGAGCAGTTCTTC
CDR3aa: CASSIQPRDRSYNEQFF

d_gene: -
j_gene: TRBJ2-3
abundance: -
v_gene: TRBV9
CDR3nt: TGTGCCAGCAGCGCCGGGAATTTGGGCACAGATACGCAGTATTTT
CDR3aa: CASSAGNLGTDTQYF

d_gene: TRBD2
j_gene: TRBJ2-7
abundance: few
v_gene: TRBV29-1
CDR3nt: TGCAGCGTTGAGGGACTAGCTCAGGACGAGCAGTACTTC
CDR3aa: CSVEGLAQDEQYF

d_gene: TRBD2
j_gene: TRBJ2-1
abundance: once
v_gene: TRBV7-2
CDR3nt: TGTGCCAGCAGCTGGCTAGCGGGGGGCTACAATGAGCAGTTCTTC
CDR3aa: CASSWLAGGYNEQFF

d_gene: TRBD1
j_gene: TRBJ1-2
abundance: -
v_gene: TRBV5-1
CDR3nt: TGCGCCAGCAGCTCGCAAGGACAGGCTAACTATGGCTACACCTTC
CDR3aa: CASSSQGQANYGYTF

d_gene: -
j_gene: TRBJ2-2
abundance: -
v_gene: TRBV10-1
CDR3nt: TGCGCCAGCAGTGAGAGTCGGGATACCGGGGAGCTGTTTTTT
CDR3aa: CASSESRDTGELFF

d_gene: -
j_gene: TRBJ1-2
abundance: -
v_gene: TRBV3-1/TRBV3-2
CDR3nt: TGTGCCAGCAGCCTCCGTGGGGGGGGGTATGGCTACACCTTC
CDR3aa: CASSLRGGGYGYTF

d_gene: -
j_gene: TRBJ2-3
abundance: -
v_gene: TRBV7-9
CDR3nt: TGTGCCAGCAGCTTAGGGAGTACAGATACGCAGTATTTT
CDR3aa: CASSLGSTDTQYF

d_gene: TRBD1
j_gene: TRBJ1-5
abundance: once
v_gene: TRBV9
CDR3nt: TGTGCCAGCAGCGTAGGAACAGGGGGTAGCCAGCCCCAGCATTTT
CDR3aa: CASSVGTGGSQPQHF

d_gene: -
j_gene: TRBJ1-1
abundance: -
v_gene: TRBV10-2
CDR3nt: TGCGCCAGCAGTTTGTTGTCGACAGGGAACACTGAAGCTTTCTTT
CDR3aa: CASSLLSTGNTEAFF

d_gene: -
j_gene: TRBJ2-3
abundance: -
v_gene: TRBV10-1
CDR3nt: TGCGCCAGCAAAGAGGTCGGCACAGATACGCAGTATTTT
CDR3aa: CASKEVGTDTQYF

d_gene: TRBD2
j_gene: TRBJ2-2
abundance: -
v_gene: TRBV10-3
CDR3nt: TGTGCCATCACCGGGACTAGCGGAGGGGAGCTGTTTTTT
CDR3aa: CAITGTSGGELFF

d_gene: -
j_gene: TRBJ2-7
abundance: -
v_gene: TRBV30
CDR3nt: TGTGCCTGGAGTGTAGACTTATCCTCCTACGAGCAGTACTTC
CDR3aa: CAWSVDLSSYEQYF

d_gene: TRBD1
j_gene: TRBJ2-3
abundance: -
v_gene: TRBV5-8
CDR3nt: TGTGCCAGCAGCTTTCGACAGGGGCGCACAGATACGCAGTATTTT
CDR3aa: CASSFRQGRTDTQYF

d_gene: -
j_gene: TRBJ2-1
abundance: -
v_gene: TRBV7-2
CDR3nt: TGTGCCAGCAGCTTATTTAATCAGGGCGGTGAGCAGTTCTTC
CDR3aa: CASSLFNQGGEQFF

d_gene: TRBD2
j_gene: TRBJ2-7
abundance: -
v_gene: TRBV5-1
CDR3nt: TGCGCCAGCAGTGGGATAGCGGGTAGCTCCTACGAGCAGTACTTC
CDR3aa: CASSGIAGSSYEQYF

d_gene: -
j_gene: TRBJ1-2
abundance: -
v_gene: TRBV13
CDR3nt: TGTGCCAGCAGCTCCCGGACAGCCAGCGACTATGGCTACACCTTC
CDR3aa: CASSSRTASDYGYTF

d_gene: -
j_gene: TRBJ2-1
abundance: -
v_gene: TRBV19
CDR3nt: TGTGCCAGTAGATCAGACAGCCCCTGGTCCTACAATGAGCAGTTCTTC
CDR3aa: CASRSDSPWSYNEQFF

d_gene: -
j_gene: TRBJ1-6
abundance: -
v_gene: TRBV4-3
CDR3nt: TGCGCCAGCAGCCAAGATCTGCAGGGAGGTTCACCCCTCCACTTT
CDR3aa: CASSQDLQGGSPLHF

d_gene: TRBD2
j_gene: TRBJ2-7
abundance: -
v_gene: TRBV29-1
CDR3nt: TGCAGCGTTGAAGACGGGACTAGCGGGATCTACGAGCAGTACTTC
CDR3aa: CSVEDGTSGIYEQYF

d_gene: -
j_gene: TRBJ2-7
abundance: few
v_gene: TRBV2
CDR3nt: TGTGCCAGCAGTGGGGCAGCCAGCTACGAGCAGTACTTC
CDR3aa: CASSGAASYEQYF

d_gene: -
j_gene: TRBJ2-2
abundance: -
v_gene: TRBV9
CDR3nt: TGTGCCAGCAGCGTAGCTGAAGGGGCGGGGACGAACACCGGGGAGCTGTTTTTT
CDR3aa: CASSVAEGAGTNTGELFF

d_gene: -
j_gene: TRBJ2-7
abundance: -
v_gene: TRBV6-5
CDR3nt: TGTGCCAGCAGTCCCCCGGGGGTCCGAAACGAGCAGTACTTC
CDR3aa: CASSPPGVRNEQYF

d_gene: -
j_gene: TRBJ1-5
abundance: -
v_gene: TRBV27
CDR3nt: TGTGCCAGCAGCCCTAGGGGGTTTAGCAATCAGCCCCAGCATTTT
CDR3aa: CASSPRGFSNQPQHF

d_gene: -
j_gene: TRBJ2-7
abundance: -
v_gene: TRBV6-1
CDR3nt: TGTGCCAGCAGTGAAGCAGAGGCAAACCCCTACGAGCAGTACTTC
CDR3aa: CASSEAEANPYEQYF

d_gene: -
j_gene: TRBJ2-5
abundance: once
v_gene: TRBV2
CDR3nt: TGTGCCAGCAGGACTGGGGCCGGGGAGACCCAGTACTTC
CDR3aa: CASRTGAGETQYF

d_gene: TRBD1
j_gene: TRBJ1-5
abundance: -
v_gene: TRBV6-2/TRBV6-3
CDR3nt: TGTGCCAGCAGCGCTGCCGGGACAGGGGGCAATCAGCCCCAGCATTTT
CDR3aa: CASSAAGTGGNQPQHF

d_gene: -
j_gene: TRBJ1-4
abundance: once
v_gene: TRBV5-8
CDR3nt: TGTGCCAGCAGCGTTCCGGGGGGGAAGAATGAAAAACTGTTTTTT
CDR3aa: CASSVPGGKNEKLFF

d_gene: TRBD2
j_gene: TRBJ2-1
abundance: few
v_gene: TRBV7-6
CDR3nt: TGTGCCAGCAGCTTAATGTTCGCGGGGGGGAGCAATGAGCAGTTCTTC
CDR3aa: CASSLMFAGGSNEQFF

d_gene: -
j_gene: TRBJ2-7
abundance: -
v_gene: TRBV27
CDR3nt: TGTGCCAGCCCCGACGGGTCATGGGGAGCGCAAGGCTCCTACGAGCAGTACTTC
CDR3aa: CASPDGSWGAQGSYEQYF

d_gene: TRBD2
j_gene: TRBJ2-1
abundance: -
v_gene: TRBV9
CDR3nt: TGTGCCAGCAGCGTTGGGACTAGCGGGAACTATGAGCAGTTCTTC
CDR3aa: CASSVGTSGNYEQFF

d_gene: -
j_gene: TRBJ2-7
abundance: -
v_gene: TRBV11-2
CDR3nt: TGTGCCAGCAGCCCCCATGGTGGAGGGGGCTCGGGCGAGCAGTACTTC
CDR3aa: CASSPHGGGGSGEQYF

d_gene: -
j_gene: TRBJ2-3
abundance: -
v_gene: TRBV21-1
CDR3nt: TGTGCCAGCAGCAGGACACTTTCCAAGGATACGCAGTATTTT
CDR3aa: CASSRTLSKDTQYF

d_gene: TRBD2
j_gene: TRBJ2-3
abundance: -
v_gene: TRBV7-2
CDR3nt: TGTGCCAGCAGCTTAACAGCGGGATGGGGCACAGATACGCAGTATTTT
CDR3aa: CASSLTAGWGTDTQYF

d_gene: -
j_gene: TRBJ2-3
abundance: -
v_gene: TRBV4-1
CDR3nt: TGCGCCAGCAGCCTAGCGGAATGGACAGATACGCAGTATTTT
CDR3aa: CASSLAEWTDTQYF

d_gene: TRBD1
j_gene: TRBJ1-1
abundance: -
v_gene: TRBV4-1
CDR3nt: TGCGCCAGCAGCCGTGACTATGGACAGGGAGGCACTGAAGCTTTCTTT
CDR3aa: CASSRDYGQGGTEAFF

d_gene: TRBD2
j_gene: TRBJ2-7
abundance: once
v_gene: TRBV7-2
CDR3nt: TGTGCCAGCAGCCCCGGGGGGTACTACGAGCAGTACTTC
CDR3aa: CASSPGGYYEQYF